A single sample is the source of the 9 T cell receptor beta chains below, sequenced in a study of blood T cell repertoires in COVID-19. Data came from immunoSEQ multiplex PCR; TCRdb stores just in-frame clones and leaves some out. Among 200,000 to 300,000 clones, about 87% were seen once, and the ten largest hold 0.95% to 1.5%. The sequenced sample was PBMCs or T cells enriched from blood (not recorded which). These receptors were collected from a woman aged 40 to 50 with acute COVID-19.

The chain couples TRBV30 to TRBJ1-2, with D hard to call. This CDR3 is built from 12 residues. The germline V and J ends were trimmed by 2 bases and 2 bases, with 6 bases remaining between them. Germline values: CDR1 GTSNPN, CDR2 SVGIG (reference sequence). The CDR3 loop is CAWSLRNYGYTF. CDR3 sequence (DNA): TGTGCCTGGAGTCTGAGAAACTATGGCTACACCTTC.

The chain links TRBV28 to TRBJ2-1; TRBD2 matches at 12 bases. The CDR3 extends over 15 amino acids. V shed 5 bases and J 8 bases; nucleotides not matched to a gene: 7. CDR1 MDHEN and CDR2 SYDVKM come from the germline V gene. The CDR3 reads CASSPRTSGMDEQFF. As DNA, the CDR3 is TGTGCCAGCAGTCCTCGGACTAGCGGGATGGATGAGCAGTTCTTC.

The chain is built from TRBV4-2 and TRBJ1-5; the match to TRBD1 covers 8 bases. Germline assignment: CDR1 LGHNA and CDR2 YNFKEQ. The CDR3 runs to 18 residues. V was pared by 1 base and J by 2 bases, with 10 bases of the junction left unmatched. The CDR3 is CASSQVLTGEWGNQPQHF. CDR3 DNA: TGTGCCAGCAGCCAAGTATTGACAGGGGAATGGGGCAATCAGCCCCAGCATTTT.

The table lists this clone with a count of one. This sequence joins TRBV9 and TRBJ2-3; D gene ambiguous. Trimming pared 3 bases from V and 6 bases from J, leaving 11 bases between. This CDR3 has 13 amino acids. Germline loops: CDR1 SGDLS, CDR2 YYNGEE. The CDR3 DNA sequence: TGTGCCAGCAGCGAGGCCCTAGTGGATACGCAGTATTTT. Protein: CASSEALVDTQYF.

V usage is TRBV6-5 and J usage is TRBJ1-2, with a weak D call TRBD1 (6 bases). Germline CDR1 MNHEY, CDR2 SVGAGI. The CDR3 is 13 amino acids. V lost 6 bases to trimming and J lost 2 bases, with 10 bases between them. Here the CDR3 DNA reads TGTGCCAGCAGGCCCGGACAGAACTATGGCTACACCTTC. This sequence encodes CASRPGQNYGYTF.

The chain combines TRBV28 with TRBJ1-2; D perhaps matches TRBD1 (6 bases). V gave up 2 bases and J gave up 4 bases, with 8 bases separating them. The germline gives CDR1 MDHEN, CDR2 SYDVKM. The CDR3 totals 13 residues. In nucleotides, the CDR3 is TGTGCCAGCAGTTTACAGGGGCCCTATGGCTACACCTTC. As protein: CASSLQGPYGYTF.

The chain joins TRBV11-2 to TRBJ1-1, with D unresolved. CDR1 SGHAT and CDR2 FQNNGV come from the germline V gene. The CDR3 is 16 residues long. The V end was cut by 6 bases, the J end by 3 bases, with 20 bases between. The CDR3 sequence: CASRLKGSYADTEAFF. The CDR3 coding sequence is TGTGCCAGCAGGCTAAAAGGCAGCTACGCGGACACTGAAGCTTTCTTT.

The chain uses TRBV14 and TRBJ1-5, with D hard to call. Germline V gene lookup returns CDR1 SGHDN and CDR2 FVKESK. The CDR3 runs 17 residues. The V and J ends lost 0 bases and 7 bases respectively, with 19 bases between them. This CDR3 is CASSQDDGRGYRQPQHF. CDR3 nucleotides: TGTGCCAGCAGCCAAGATGATGGGCGGGGATATAGGCAGCCCCAGCATTTT. The full variable domain, rest sourced from reference TRBV14 and TRBJ1-5, is EAGVTQFPSHSVIEKGQTVTLRCDPISGHDNLYWYRRVMGKEIKFLLHFVKESKQDESGMPNNRFLAERTGGTYSTLKVQPAELEDSGVYFCASSQDDGRGYRQPQHFGDGTRLSIL.

The V and J genes are TRBV6-5 and TRBJ2-1; D uncertain. Germline V gene sequence: CDR1 MNHEY, CDR2 SVGAGI. Deletions cut 6 bases from V and 0 bases from J, with 12 bases between. The CDR3 is made up of 15 amino acids. CDR3 loop: CASRRQIFSYNEQFF. In DNA, the CDR3 is TGTGCCAGCAGGCGACAAATTTTCTCCTACAATGAGCAGTTCTTC.